Listed below are T cell receptor beta chains from one sample, sequenced in a study of beta chain features in type 1 diabetes. Clones were read by immunoSEQ multiplex PCR, and TCRdb kept only the in-frame ones, dropping some. Of about 230,000 clones listed, about a sixth are singletons. Sequenced: naive CD4+ T cells from blood. Receptor source: a man younger than 45 with type 1 diabetes. Both conserved end residues are part of each CDR3. The D gene is left open where the match is weak. Clone size is not always given. Where it is, it says once, few, many or a class for expanded clones.

j_gene,d_gene,abundance,v_gene,CDR3aa,CDR3nt
TRBJ2-1,TRBD2,few,TRBV6-6,CASSHRTSGSEQFF,TGTGCCAGCAGTCATCGGACTAGCGGCAGTGAGCAGTTCTTC
TRBJ2-5,-,few,TRBV30,CAWSVGWETQYF,TGTGCCTGGAGTGTTGGGTGGGAGACCCAGTACTTC
TRBJ2-7,-,few,TRBV13,CASSQSSYEQYF,TGTGCCAGCAGCCAAAGCTCCTACGAGCAGTACTTC
TRBJ2-7,-,-,TRBV29-1,CSVVIRTDYEQYF,TGCAGCGTCGTCATAAGGACCGACTACGAGCAGTACTTC
TRBJ2-3,-,-,TRBV27,CASSFSPGYTDTQYF,TGTGCCAGCAGTTTCAGCCCAGGGTACACAGATACGCAGTATTTT
TRBJ2-4,TRBD1,-,TRBV7-9,CASSFPGTGGGNIQYF,TGTGCCAGCAGCTTCCCCGGGACAGGGGGAGGAAACATTCAGTACTTC
TRBJ2-2,TRBD1,-,TRBV19,CASSSRTGNGELFF,TGTGCCAGTAGTTCACGGACAGGGAACGGGGAGCTGTTTTTT
TRBJ2-1,-,-,TRBV19,CASSTRVGEQFF,TGTGCCAGTAGTACAAGGGTGGGTGAGCAGTTCTTC
TRBJ2-5,TRBD1,-,TRBV19,CATSGQQETQYF,TGTGCCACCTCGGGACAGCAAGAGACCCAGTACTTC
TRBJ2-6,TRBD1,-,TRBV7-2,CASTKQGAGANVLTF,TGTGCCAGCACCAAACAGGGGGCTGGGGCCAACGTCCTGACTTTC
TRBJ1-1,-,few,TRBV10-3,CAISERDGTNTEAFF,TGTGCCATCAGTGAGAGGGACGGGACGAACACTGAAGCTTTCTTT
TRBJ2-3,TRBD2,few,TRBV12-5,CASGPSGRVTDTQYF,TGTGCTAGTGGTCCCAGCGGGAGGGTCACAGATACGCAGTATTTT
TRBJ2-2,-,-,TRBV29-1,CSVRRRGTGELFF,TGCAGCGTGCGACGCAGGGGCACCGGGGAGCTGTTTTTT
TRBJ2-1,TRBD2,-,TRBV6-6,CASSAGTSGSKQFF,TGTGCCAGCAGCGCCGGGACTAGCGGGAGTAAGCAGTTCTTC
TRBJ1-2,-,-,TRBV30,CALRDATNYGYTF,TGTGCCCTCCGGGACGCTACTAACTATGGCTACACCTTC
TRBJ2-7,TRBD1,-,TRBV27,CASSWDRGYEQYF,TGTGCCAGCAGTTGGGACAGGGGTTACGAGCAGTACTTC
TRBJ2-3,TRBD1,-,TRBV7-2,CASSFQTGVGTDTQYF,TGTGCCAGCAGCTTTCAGACAGGGGTGGGAACAGATACGCAGTATTTT
TRBJ1-5,-,-,TRBV30,CAWSSTGFQPQHF,TGTGCCTGGAGTTCGACCGGGTTTCAGCCCCAGCATTTT
TRBJ2-7,-,-,TRBV5-1,CASSFGPLYEQYF,TGCGCCAGCAGCTTTGGTCCCCTCTACGAGCAGTACTTC
TRBJ2-4,-,few,TRBV9,CASSANSGPNIQYF,TGTGCCAGCAGCGCCAATTCGGGTCCTAACATTCAGTACTTC
TRBJ2-7,-,few,TRBV7-2,CASSLSSAYEQYF,TGTGCCAGCAGTCTCAGTTCAGCCTACGAGCAGTACTTC
TRBJ2-1,TRBD2,-,TRBV14,CASSYRRTGTSGIMFF,TGTGCCAGCAGTTATAGACGAACCGGGACTAGCGGGATTATGTTCTTC
TRBJ2-3,-,-,TRBV5-4,CASSSHRGEYTDTQYF,TGTGCCAGCAGCTCCCACAGAGGAGAATACACAGATACGCAGTATTTT
TRBJ2-1,-,-,TRBV29-1,CSVGDSSSYNEQFF,TGCAGCGTAGGGGACTCTAGCTCCTACAATGAGCAGTTCTTC
TRBJ2-1,-,few,TRBV7-9,CASRQDSDEQFF,TGTGCCAGCAGACAAGACAGCGATGAGCAGTTCTTC
TRBJ2-3,-,-,TRBV30,CAWSVHRSTDTQYF,TGTGCCTGGAGTGTACATAGGAGCACAGATACGCAGTATTTT
TRBJ2-5,-,few,TRBV7-2,CASSLAGVQETQYF,TGTGCCAGCAGCTTAGCAGGAGTCCAAGAGACCCAGTACTTC
TRBJ1-2,TRBD1,-,TRBV7-9,CASSSMGTGSTGYTF,TGTGCCAGCAGCTCAATGGGGACAGGGTCAACTGGCTACACCTTC
TRBJ1-2,TRBD1,-,TRBV28,CASAPGQGARPVPYGYTF,TGTGCCAGCGCACCAGGACAGGGGGCGCGCCCAGTGCCCTATGGCTACACCTTC
TRBJ2-7,-,-,TRBV7-9,CASSLAAYEQYF,TGTGCCAGCAGCTTAGCGGCCTACGAGCAGTACTTC
TRBJ2-1,TRBD1,few,TRBV29-1,CSVSRTGGPSEQFF,TGCAGCGTTAGTCGGACAGGGGGACCCTCAGAGCAGTTCTTC
TRBJ2-3,-,-,TRBV6-5,CASSYRAWGTDTQYF,TGTGCCAGCAGTTATAGAGCTTGGGGCACAGATACGCAGTATTTT
TRBJ1-1,TRBD1,few,TRBV25-1,CASSFTGGTEAFF,TGTGCCAGCAGTTTTACAGGGGGTACTGAAGCTTTCTTT
TRBJ2-5,TRBD2,few,TRBV14,CASSLGTSVRYF,TGTGCCAGCAGCCTCGGGACTAGCGTACGGTACTTC
TRBJ2-7,-,-,TRBV4-1,CASSQEARVAGSRYEQYF,TGCGCCAGCAGCCAAGAGGCAAGGGTGGCGGGAAGTCGCTACGAGCAGTACTTC
TRBJ2-7,-,once,TRBV14,CASSQDYVLGYEQYF,TGTGCCAGCAGCCAAGATTACGTCTTGGGCTACGAGCAGTACTTC
TRBJ2-1,TRBD1,-,TRBV13,CASSAPTPGGGNEQFF,TGTGCCAGCAGCGCACCGACCCCAGGGGGTGGCAATGAGCAGTTCTTC
TRBJ1-4,-,few,TRBV30,CAWSVRGNEKLFF,TGTGCCTGGAGTGTACGGGGTAATGAAAAACTGTTTTTT
TRBJ1-5,TRBD1,-,TRBV29-1,CSVGTGMDQPQHF,TGCAGCGTCGGGACAGGGATGGATCAGCCCCAGCATTTT
TRBJ2-7,TRBD1,-,TRBV7-2,CASSFGTGLSYEQYF,TGTGCCAGCAGCTTTGGGACAGGGCTCTCCTACGAGCAGTACTTC
TRBJ2-2,TRBD2,-,TRBV30,CAWKAGANTGELFF,TGTGCCTGGAAGGCGGGGGCGAACACCGGGGAGCTGTTTTTT
TRBJ2-2,-,-,TRBV4-2,CASSQERNTGELFF,TGTGCCAGCAGCCAAGAAAGGAACACCGGGGAGCTGTTTTTT
TRBJ2-1,-,few,TRBV19,CASSIYGNGNEQFF,TGTGCCAGTAGTATATACGGGAATGGTAATGAGCAGTTCTTC
TRBJ2-3,-,few,TRBV7-2,CASSSRTDTQYF,TGTGCCAGCAGCTCCCGGACAGATACGCAGTATTTT
TRBJ2-7,TRBD1,once,TRBV28,CASSTPGQGSSEQYF,TGTGCCAGCAGTACCCCGGGACAGGGTTCCTCCGAGCAGTACTTC
TRBJ2-1,-,-,TRBV5-1,CASSLTGGIEQFF,TGCGCCAGCAGCTTGACTGGGGGAATAGAGCAGTTCTTC
TRBJ2-7,TRBD2,-,TRBV5-1,CASSLIGASGIGKQYF,TGCGCCAGCAGCCTCATCGGGGCTAGCGGGATTGGCAAGCAGTACTTC
TRBJ2-3,TRBD2,-,TRBV28,CASSLTGRADTQYF,TGTGCCAGCAGTTTAACCGGGAGGGCAGATACGCAGTATTTT
TRBJ2-5,-,few,TRBV29-1,CSVAALSDSSETQYF,TGCAGCGTTGCGGCTTTGTCGGACAGTAGCGAGACCCAGTACTTC
TRBJ2-5,-,-,TRBV5-4,CASSHGGRGRSETQYF,TGTGCCAGCAGCCACGGTGGGAGGGGGCGATCGGAGACCCAGTACTTC
TRBJ2-3,-,few,TRBV7-2,CASSPRADTQYF,TGTGCCAGCAGCCCTAGAGCAGATACGCAGTATTTT
TRBJ2-5,TRBD2,-,TRBV30,CAWSVTGGETQYF,TGTGCCTGGAGTGTAACCGGGGGGGAGACCCAGTACTTC